This T cell receptor beta chain was profiled in a study of cytomegalovirus exposure and HLA in healthy donors. The PCR used 60 Vbeta and 13 Jbeta primers. This table comes from immunoSEQ multiplex PCR, and its TCRdb copy is limited to in-frame clones, with some not included. Of about 80,000 clones detected, roughly 65% appear once; the ten largest clones hold more than 3.5%. Germline V lookup: CDR1 MNHEY, CDR2 SVGAGI. With V trimmed by 4 bases and J by 8 bases, 9 bases remained unmatched. The CDR3 covers 15 residues. The origin of this receptor is a male donor in good health and CMV-seropositive. Sequencing input: PBMCs. This chain uses TRBV6-5 with TRBJ2-4; 9 bases are a match to TRBD1. CDR3 in amino acids: CASSSQGASNYIQYF. CDR3 nucleotides: TGTGCCAGCAGTTCACAGGGGGCGTCGAACTACATTCAGTACTTC.